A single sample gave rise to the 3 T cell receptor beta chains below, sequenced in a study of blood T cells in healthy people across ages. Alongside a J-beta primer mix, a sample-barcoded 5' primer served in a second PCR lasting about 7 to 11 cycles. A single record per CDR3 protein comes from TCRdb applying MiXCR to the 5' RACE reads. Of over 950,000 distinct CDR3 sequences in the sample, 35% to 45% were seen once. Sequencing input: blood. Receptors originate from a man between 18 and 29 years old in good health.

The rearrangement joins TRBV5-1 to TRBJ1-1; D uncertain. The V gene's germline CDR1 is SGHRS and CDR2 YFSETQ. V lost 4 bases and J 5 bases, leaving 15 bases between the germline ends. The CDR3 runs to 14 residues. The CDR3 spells CASSIQYLLTEAFF. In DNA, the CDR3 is TGCGCCAGCAGCATACAGTATCTGTTGACTGAAGCTTTCTTT. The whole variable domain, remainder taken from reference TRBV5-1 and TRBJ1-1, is KAGVTQTPRYLIKTRGQQVTLSCSPISGHRSVSWYQQTPGQGLQFLFEYFSETQRNKGNFPGRFSGRQFSNSRSEMNVSTLELGDSALYLCASSIQYLLTEAFFGQGTRLTVV.

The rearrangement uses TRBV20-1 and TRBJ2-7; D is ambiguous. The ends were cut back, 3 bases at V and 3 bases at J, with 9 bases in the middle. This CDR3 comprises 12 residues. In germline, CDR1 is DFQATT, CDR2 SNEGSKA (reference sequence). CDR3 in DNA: TGCAGTGCTAGCCCCCCGGGCTACGAGCAGTACTTC. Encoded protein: CSASPPGYEQYF.

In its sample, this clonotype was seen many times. The DNA of the CDR3 is TGTGCCAGCAGCTCTAGCGGGGGATACAATGAGCAGTTCTTC. It yields the protein CASSSSGGYNEQFF. This rearrangement joins TRBV7-3 to TRBJ2-1, with 10 bases that match TRBD2. Germline values: CDR1 SGHTA, CDR2 FQGTGA. The V gene end was trimmed by 4 bases and the J gene end by 4 bases; junction bases not matched to a gene: 1. The CDR3 runs 14 residues.